This T cell receptor beta chain was identified in a study of shared clonotypes between healthy human individuals. Study-level information: Each donor's CD8 memory used one plate, CD8 naive two, each CD4 subset three.

General study results and limits: Generation of non-shared clonotypes was less probable than generation of clonotypes shared by all four donors. Donor clonotype sharing was expected to depend on sequencing depth.

Adults of Caucasian background living in Nashville, Tennessee made up all donors. The CDR3 has 13 residues. Germline V gene data show CDR1 as SGHRS and CDR2 as YFSETQ. V lost 0 bases to trimming and J lost 6 bases, with 9 bases between them. With respect to this clone: Its target is unknown.

Clones were read by immunoSEQ multiplex PCR, and TCRdb kept only the in-frame ones, dropping some. The table shows 600,000 to 800,000 clones, with about two thirds occurring only once. This clonotype was obtained from a woman in her twenties or thirties in good health. The sequenced material came from memory CD4+ T cells sorted from blood. The subset was: CD45RA-negative fraction. The J gene is TRBJ1-1, the V gene TRBV5-1; D is perhaps TRBD1 (5 bases). The CDR3 loop reads CASSLVVGAEAFF. CDR3 bases: TGCGCCAGCAGCTTGGTGGTAGGGGCTGAAGCTTTCTTT.